This passage covers 6 T cell receptor beta chains from one sample sequenced in a study of STAT5B mutations in CD4+ large granular lymphocyte leukemia. Here immunoSEQ multiplex PCR was the method, and the copy in TCRdb shows in-frame clones only, minus some. The sample includes fewer than 45,000 clones, about 80% of them seen just once. Sequenced material: CD4+ T cells from blood buffy coats. These receptors all stem from a human donor in good health.

The V gene is TRBV10-3, the J gene TRBJ2-5, with TRBD2 matching over 7 bases. The CDR3 loop spans 16 amino acids. V lost 0 bases to trimming and J lost 2 bases; unmatched junction nucleotides: 6. CDR1 ENHRY and CDR2 SYGVKD come from the germline V gene. CDR3 coding DNA: TGTGCCATCAGTGAGTCTGCTAGCGGCCCTCAAGAGACCCAGTACTTC. This encodes CAISESASGPQETQYF.

The J gene is TRBJ2-3, the V gene TRBV5-1, with 7 positions matching TRBD1. The germline gives CDR1 SGHRS, CDR2 YFSETQ. This CDR3 is built from 13 residues. With V trimmed by 4 bases and J by 1 base, 0 bases remained unmatched. CDR3 DNA sequence: TGCGCCAGCAGCCAGGGGGGCACAGATACGCAGTATTTT. It is translated as CASSQGGTDTQYF. Full variable domain (outside the CDR3, taken from reference TRBV5-1 and TRBJ2-3): KAGVTQTPRYLIKTRGQQVTLSCSPISGHRSVSWYQQTPGQGLQFLFEYFSETQRNKGNFPGRFSGRQFSNSRSEMNVSTLELGDSALYLCASSQGGTDTQYFGPGTRLTVL.

V is TRBV18 and J is TRBJ2-7; TRBD2 aligns across 10 bases. Unmatched junction bases numbered 9, after V lost 6 bases and J lost 4 bases. The germline CDR1 and CDR2 sequences are KGHSH and LQKENI. CDR3 size: 15 residues. The CDR3 here is CASSAAGGPGYEQYF. The CDR3 DNA reads as TGTGCCAGCTCGGCAGCGGGGGGGCCCGGGTACGAGCAGTACTTC.

The chain uses TRBV5-1 and TRBJ2-1, with TRBD1 identical over 8 bases. Germline V gives CDR1 SGHRS, CDR2 YFSETQ. The junction had 6 bases not matched to a gene; V was cut back by 0 bases and J by 7 bases. The length of the CDR3 is 15 residues. The CDR3 region is CASSLAPGGWNEQFF. CDR3 coding DNA: TGCGCCAGCAGCTTGGCACCAGGGGGCTGGAATGAGCAGTTCTTC.

This chain joins TRBV27 and TRBJ2-7; TRBD1 aligns across 8 bases. Per germline, CDR1 MNHEY and CDR2 SMNVEV (reference sequence). CDR3 length equals 15 residues. V dropped 0 bases and J dropped 6; count of bases not matched to a gene: 7. The CDR3 sequence is CASSLSPDGQGEQYF. The CDR3 nucleotides are TGTGCCAGCAGTTTATCGCCTGACGGACAGGGCGAGCAGTACTTC.

The chain's CDR3 is CASSMDSNQPQHF. The DNA for the CDR3 is TGTGCCAGCAGCATGGACAGCAATCAGCCCCAGCATTTT. The rearrangement uses TRBV7-2 and TRBJ1-5; no reliable D call. Germline V lookup: CDR1 SGHTA, CDR2 FQGNSA. V lost 5 bases and J lost 1, with 6 bases in between. There are 13 residues in the CDR3.